The TCR beta chain under discussion was sequenced for a study of neurological immune-mediated disorders. Findings and limits, study-wide: Repertoires from 18 of 34 multiple sclerosis patients grouped phylogenetically into a related-CDR3 cluster, suggesting a possible signature.

The sample holds many counts of this clonotype. The target antigen is unknown. From the 5' RACE reads, TCRdb called clonotypes with MiXCR, one entry per CDR3 protein. Of 87,000 or so distinct CDR3 sequences in the sample, around 3.3% were seen once. CDR1 is SGHAT, CDR2 FQNNGV, per germline. The germline V and J ends were trimmed by 1 base and 2 bases, with 11 bases remaining between them. The CDR3 sequence is 15 residues long. This TCR came from a young woman with multiple sclerosis. Sequencing input: PBMCs. The chain employs TRBV11-2 and TRBJ2-5; weak D call: TRBD1 (6 bases). The CDR3 reads CASSLVGGRQETQYF. The CDR3 nucleotides read TGTGCCAGCAGCTTAGTAGGGGGAAGGCAAGAGACCCAGTACTTC.